This TCR beta chain was sequenced in a study of blood T cell repertoires in COVID-19. Whole-study context: There were acute and convalescent COVID-19 samples, and they came from the United States, Italy and Spain. The analysed material was cDNA or gDNA that came from T cells, B-cell-depleted T cells, or PBMCs.

Seattle patients were enrolled during active infection and followed longitudinally. V gave up 6 bases and J gave up 2 bases, with 20 bases separating them. Germline assignment: CDR1 KGHSH and CDR2 LQKENI. This CDR3 has 17 residues. Measured with immunoSEQ multiplex PCR; TCRdb has only the in-frame clones, and not every one. Here the sample spans under 45,000 clones, 65% to 85% being singletons. Sequencing was performed on peripheral blood. The chain links TRBV18 to TRBJ1-5, with D perhaps TRBD1 (6 bases). This sequence originates from a man in his 70s with COVID-19, enrolled during active disease. In nucleotides, the CDR3 is TGTGCCAGCTCTCGAGGTACGGGGGGCCCGGGCAATCAGCCCCAGCATTTT. Amino acid sequence: CASSRGTGGPGNQPQHF.